This TCR beta chain came from a study of CD4+ T cells in melanoma (dated 2022 in TCRdb). In terms of the full investigation: The study examined neoantigen-specific CD4+ T cells in human melanoma.

The full study reports these points: The report described a correlation between neoantigen-specific CD4+ T cells and the function of CD8+ T cells, macrophages and B cells. Neoantigen-specific CD4+ T cells in melanoma were reported to have a range of differentiation states.

The donors were melanoma patients. The V end loses 3 bases and the J end loses 7 bases, and a stretch of 10 bases separates them. In the germline V gene (reference sequence), CDR1 corresponds to SEHNR and CDR2 to FQNEAQ. Its CDR3 holds 13 amino acids, cysteine through phenylalanine. The CDR3 DNA has 39 bases and is translated from base 1. This clone was observed a few times. No cognate antigen has been identified for it. The input lacks base qualities; no much larger clone sits a single base away. Libraries came from the immunoSEQ multiplex PCR assay. TCRdb holds this immuneACCESS table with in-frame rearrangements only. Some clones are missing; in checked studies, unresolved V genes explain under half, and the rest has no known cause. In this sample the table shows 8,000 to 10,000 clones, approximately 70% of which occur a single time. 15% to 20% of the sample lies in the top ten.

Sequences were obtained from cells from a culture (not recorded whether cultured in vitro). Recombination connected TRBV7-9 to TRBJ1-5; the D segment could be TRBD1, given 5 matching bases. The receptor's source is a human donor with melanoma. The CDR3 has the sequence CASSFGGSQPQHF. In nucleotides, the sequence is TGTGCCAGCAGCTTTGGGGGTTCGCAGCCCCAGCATTTT.